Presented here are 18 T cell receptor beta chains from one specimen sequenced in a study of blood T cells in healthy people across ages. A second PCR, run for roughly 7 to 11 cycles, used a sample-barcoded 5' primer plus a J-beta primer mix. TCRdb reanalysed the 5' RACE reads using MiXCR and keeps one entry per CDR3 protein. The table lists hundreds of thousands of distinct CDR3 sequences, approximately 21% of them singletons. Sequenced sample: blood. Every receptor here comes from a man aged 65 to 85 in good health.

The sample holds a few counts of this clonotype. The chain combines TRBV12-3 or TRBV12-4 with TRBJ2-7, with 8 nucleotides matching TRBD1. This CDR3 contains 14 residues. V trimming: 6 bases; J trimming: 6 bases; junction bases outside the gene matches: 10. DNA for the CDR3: TGTGCCAGCAGCCGTGACAGGGGTATGTTCGAGCAGTACTTC. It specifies CASSRDRGMFEQYF.

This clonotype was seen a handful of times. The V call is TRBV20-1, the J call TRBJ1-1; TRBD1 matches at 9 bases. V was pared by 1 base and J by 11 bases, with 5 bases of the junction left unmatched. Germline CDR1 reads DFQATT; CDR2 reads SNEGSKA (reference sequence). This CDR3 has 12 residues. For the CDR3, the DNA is TGCAGTGCTAGAGTTGGGGACAGGGCGGCTTTCTTT. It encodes CSARVGDRAAFF.

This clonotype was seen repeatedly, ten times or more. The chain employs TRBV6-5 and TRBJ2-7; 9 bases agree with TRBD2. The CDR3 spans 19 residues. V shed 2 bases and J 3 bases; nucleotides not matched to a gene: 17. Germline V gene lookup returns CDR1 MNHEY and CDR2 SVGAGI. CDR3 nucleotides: TGTGCCAGCAGTTACACCGAGACTAGCGGAGGGGGGGTCCACTACGAGCAGTACTTC. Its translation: CASSYTETSGGGVHYEQYF.

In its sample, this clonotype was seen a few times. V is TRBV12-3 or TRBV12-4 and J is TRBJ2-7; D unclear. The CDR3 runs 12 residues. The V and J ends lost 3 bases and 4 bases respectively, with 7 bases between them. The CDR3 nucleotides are TGTGCCAGCAGTTTGGTGGAATACGAGCAGTACTTC. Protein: CASSLVEYEQYF.

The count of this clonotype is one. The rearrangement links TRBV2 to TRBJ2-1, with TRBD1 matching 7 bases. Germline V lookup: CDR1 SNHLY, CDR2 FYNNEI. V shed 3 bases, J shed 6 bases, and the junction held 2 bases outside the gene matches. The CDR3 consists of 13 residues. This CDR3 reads CASSDYRGNEQFF. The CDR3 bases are TGTGCCAGCAGTGACTACAGGGGCAATGAGCAGTTCTTC.

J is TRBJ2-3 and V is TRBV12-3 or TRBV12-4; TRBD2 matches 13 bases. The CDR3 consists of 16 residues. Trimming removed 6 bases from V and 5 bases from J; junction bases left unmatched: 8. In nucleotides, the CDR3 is TGTGCCAGCAGCCCCCAACTAGCGGGAGGGGGAGATACGCAGTATTTT. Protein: CASSPQLAGGGDTQYF.

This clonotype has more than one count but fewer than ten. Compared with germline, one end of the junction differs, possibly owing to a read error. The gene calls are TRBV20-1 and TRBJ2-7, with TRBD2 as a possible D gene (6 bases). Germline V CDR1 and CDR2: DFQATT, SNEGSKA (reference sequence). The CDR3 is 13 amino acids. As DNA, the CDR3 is TGCAGCGCTACCCCGGGACTGCCCTACGAGCAGTACTTC. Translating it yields CSATPGLPYEQYF.

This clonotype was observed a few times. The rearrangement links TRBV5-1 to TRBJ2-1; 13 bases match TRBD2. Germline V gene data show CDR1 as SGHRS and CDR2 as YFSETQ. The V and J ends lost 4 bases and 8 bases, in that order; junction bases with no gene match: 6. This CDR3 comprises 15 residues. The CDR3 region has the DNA TGCGCCAGCAGCCCCGGGACTAGCGGGATGGATGAGCAGTTCTTC. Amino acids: CASSPGTSGMDEQFF.

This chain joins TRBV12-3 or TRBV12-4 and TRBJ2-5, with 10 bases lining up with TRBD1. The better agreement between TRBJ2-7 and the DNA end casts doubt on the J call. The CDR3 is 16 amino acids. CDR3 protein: CASSILTGGFSYEQYF. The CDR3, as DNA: TGTGCCAGCAGCATTTTGACAGGGGGCTTCTCCTACGAGCAGTACTTC.

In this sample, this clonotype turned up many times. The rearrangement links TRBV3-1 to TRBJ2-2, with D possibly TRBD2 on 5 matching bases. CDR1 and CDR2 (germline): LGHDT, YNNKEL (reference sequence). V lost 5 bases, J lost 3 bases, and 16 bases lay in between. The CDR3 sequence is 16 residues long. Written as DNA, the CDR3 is TGTGCCAGCAGCTATAAGGGAGCGGCCCACACCGGGGAGCTGTTTTTT. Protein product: CASSYKGAAHTGELFF. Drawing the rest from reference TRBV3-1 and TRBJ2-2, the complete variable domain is DTAVSQTPKYLVTQMGNDKSIKCEQNLGHDTMYWYKQDSKKFLKIMFSYNNKELIINETVPNRFSPKSPDKAHLNLHINSLELGDSAVYFCASSYKGAAHTGELFFGEGSRLTVL.

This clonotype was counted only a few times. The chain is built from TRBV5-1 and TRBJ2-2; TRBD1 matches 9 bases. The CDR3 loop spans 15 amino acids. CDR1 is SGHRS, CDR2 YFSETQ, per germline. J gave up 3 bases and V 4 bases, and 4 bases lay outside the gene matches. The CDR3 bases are TGCGCCAGCAGCCACAGGGGGCCGTACACCGGGGAGCTGTTTTTT. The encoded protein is CASSHRGPYTGELFF.

Here the CDR3 DNA reads TGTGCCAGCAGCGCGGGCCTTACCTACGAGCAGTACTTC. This codes for CASSAGLTYEQYF. J is TRBJ2-5 and V is TRBV5-6, with D perhaps matching TRBD2 (5 bases). With the DNA end fitting TRBJ2-7 better, the J assignment may be wrong. The CDR3 runs to 13 residues. From germline, CDR1 is SGHDT and CDR2 YYEEEE.

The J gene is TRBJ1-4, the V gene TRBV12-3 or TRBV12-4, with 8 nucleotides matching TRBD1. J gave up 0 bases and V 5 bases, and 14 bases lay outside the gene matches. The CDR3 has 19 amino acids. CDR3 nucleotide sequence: TGTGCCAGCAGTGGCGGAGGACAGGGCCAATATGCAACTAATGAAAAACTGTTTTTT. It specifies CASSGGGQGQYATNEKLFF.

The CDR3 DNA reads TGTGCCAGCAGTGAACGGAGAGATACGCAGTATTTT. This codes for CASSERRDTQYF. The V and J genes are TRBV2 and TRBJ2-3; no clear D gene. V lost 2 bases and J 5 bases, leaving 5 bases between the germline ends. CDR1 is SNHLY and CDR2 is FYNNEI in the germline V gene. This CDR3 comprises 12 residues.

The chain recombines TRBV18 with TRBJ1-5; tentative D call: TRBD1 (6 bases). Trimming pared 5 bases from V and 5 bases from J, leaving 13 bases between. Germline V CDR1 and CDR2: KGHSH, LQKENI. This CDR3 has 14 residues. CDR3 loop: CASSMGQLDQPQHF. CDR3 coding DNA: TGTGCCAGCTCAATGGGACAACTCGATCAGCCCCAGCATTTT.

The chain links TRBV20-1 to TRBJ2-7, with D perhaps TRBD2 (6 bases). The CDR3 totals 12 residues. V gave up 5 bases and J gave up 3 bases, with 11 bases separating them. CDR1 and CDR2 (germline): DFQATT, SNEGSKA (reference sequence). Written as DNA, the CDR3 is TGCAGTGCTCAGCGGGTGGACTACGAGCAGTACTTC. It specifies CSAQRVDYEQYF.

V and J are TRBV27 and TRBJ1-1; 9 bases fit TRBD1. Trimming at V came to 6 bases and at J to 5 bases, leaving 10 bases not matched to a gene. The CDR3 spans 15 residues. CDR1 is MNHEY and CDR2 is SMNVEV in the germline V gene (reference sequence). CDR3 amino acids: CASRTPGQGSTEAFF. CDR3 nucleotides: TGTGCCAGCAGGACCCCGGGACAGGGAAGTACTGAAGCTTTCTTT.

CDR3 protein: CASSLGTSLTQYF. CDR3 coding DNA: TGTGCCAGCAGCTTAGGGACTAGTCTGACCCAGTACTTC. J is TRBJ2-5 and V is TRBV7-9, with TRBD2 matching 7 bases. Germline values: CDR1 SEHNR, CDR2 FQNEAQ (reference sequence). V lost 1 base to trimming and J lost 7 bases; unmatched junction nucleotides: 3. CDR3 length equals 13 residues.